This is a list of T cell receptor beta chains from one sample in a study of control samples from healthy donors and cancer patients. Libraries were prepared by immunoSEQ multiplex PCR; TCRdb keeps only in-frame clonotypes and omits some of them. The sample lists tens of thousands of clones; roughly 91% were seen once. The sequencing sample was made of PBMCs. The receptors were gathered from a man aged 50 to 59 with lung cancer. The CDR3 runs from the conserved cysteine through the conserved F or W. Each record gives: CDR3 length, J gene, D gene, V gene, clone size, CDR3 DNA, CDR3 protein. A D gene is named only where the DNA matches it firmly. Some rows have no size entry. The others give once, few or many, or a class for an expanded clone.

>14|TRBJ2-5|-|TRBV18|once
TGTGCCAGCTCACCACCGACACAACAAGAGACCCAGTACTTC
CASSPPTQQETQYF
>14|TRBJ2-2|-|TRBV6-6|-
TGTGCCAGCAGTTATTCAACAGAACACGGGGAGCTGTTTTTT
CASSYSTEHGELFF
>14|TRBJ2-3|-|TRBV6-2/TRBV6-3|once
TGTGCCAGCAGCCAACTAGCACGGGCAGATACGCAGTATTTT
CASSQLARADTQYF
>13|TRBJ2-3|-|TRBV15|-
TGTGCCACCAGCAGAGTGGGCACAGATACGCAGTATTTT
CATSRVGTDTQYF
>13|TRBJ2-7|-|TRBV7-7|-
TGTGCTAGCAGCTTTGAGCCGAGGGGCGAGCAGTACTTC
CASSFEPRGEQYF
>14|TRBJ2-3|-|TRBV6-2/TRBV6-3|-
TGTGCCAGCAGGTACTACAGGGAAACAGATACGCAGTATTTT
CASRYYRETDTQYF
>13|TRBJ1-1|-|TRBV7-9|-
TGTGCCAGCAGCTTGACCCAGGCGCCTGAAGCTTTCTTT
CASSLTQAPEAFF
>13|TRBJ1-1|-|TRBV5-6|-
TGTGCCAGCAGCTTGGATATGAACACTGAAGCTTTCTTT
CASSLDMNTEAFF
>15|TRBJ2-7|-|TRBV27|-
TGTGCCAGCAGTTTATCTATAGGCAGAACCTACGAGCAGTACTTC
CASSLSIGRTYEQYF
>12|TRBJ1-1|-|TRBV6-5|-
TGTGCCAGCGGAGCCCGGGGGACTGAAGCTTTCTTT
CASGARGTEAFF
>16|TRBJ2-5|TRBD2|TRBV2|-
TGTGCCAGCAGCGAGGGACTAGCGGGGATTCAAGAGACCCAGTACTTC
CASSEGLAGIQETQYF
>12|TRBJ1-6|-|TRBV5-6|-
TGTGCCAGCAGCATATATAATTCACCCCTCCACTTT
CASSIYNSPLHF
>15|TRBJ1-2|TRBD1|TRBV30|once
TGTGCCTGGGGGGGACAGGCCCGTACCTCCTATGGCTACACCTTC
CAWGGQARTSYGYTF
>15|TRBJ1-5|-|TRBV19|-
TGTGCCAGTAGTATAAGGGGTGGTAGCAATCAGCCCCAGCATTTT
CASSIRGGSNQPQHF
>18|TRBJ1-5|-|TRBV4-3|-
TGCGCCAGCAGCCTATCCCACGGACCGGCCGCGGAAAATCAGCCCCAGCATTTT
CASSLSHGPAAENQPQHF
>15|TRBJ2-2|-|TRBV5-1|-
TGCGCCAGCAGCTTGGGAGGGGTGAACACCGGGGAGCTGTTTTTT
CASSLGGVNTGELFF
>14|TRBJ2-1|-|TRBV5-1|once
TGCGCCAGCAGCTTTCTAGGGGCCCGAAATGAGCAGTTCTTC
CASSFLGARNEQFF
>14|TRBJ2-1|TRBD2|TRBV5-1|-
TGCGCCAGCCATACTAGCGGGGGGGCAAATGAGCAGTTCTTC
CASHTSGGANEQFF
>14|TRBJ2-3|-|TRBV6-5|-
TGTGCCAGCAGTTACACTCAGGGGACAGATACGCAGTATTTT
CASSYTQGTDTQYF
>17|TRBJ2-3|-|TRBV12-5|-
TGTGCTAGTGGTTTGGTACTCGTGGTAAAAGATTCAGATACGCAGTATTTT
CASGLVLVVKDSDTQYF
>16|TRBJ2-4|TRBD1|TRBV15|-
TGTGCCACCAGCAGAGGTCAGGGGGCCTCCAAAAACATTCAGTACTTC
CATSRGQGASKNIQYF
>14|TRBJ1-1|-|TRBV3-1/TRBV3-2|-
TGTGCCAGCAGCCAAGAGCCCAGGAAGAATGAAGCTTTCTTT
CASSQEPRKNEAFF
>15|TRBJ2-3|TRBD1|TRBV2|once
TGTGCCAGCAGCGGTAGCGACAGGGGTCCAGATACGCAGTATTTT
CASSGSDRGPDTQYF
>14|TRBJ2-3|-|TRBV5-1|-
TGCGCCGCTTCGAGGGGGGCTAGCACAGATACGCAGTATTTT
CAASRGASTDTQYF
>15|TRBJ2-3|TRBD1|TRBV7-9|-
TGTGCCAGCAACTTTGGACAGGGGGTGACAGATACGCAGTATTTT
CASNFGQGVTDTQYF
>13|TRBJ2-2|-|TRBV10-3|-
TGTGCCATCGGGCCGCAGTTCACCGGGGAGCTGTTTTTT
CAIGPQFTGELFF
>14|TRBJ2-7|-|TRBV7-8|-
TGTGCCAGCAGCTTAGTAACGGACTCCTACGAGCAGTACTTC
CASSLVTDSYEQYF
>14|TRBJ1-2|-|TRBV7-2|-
TGTGCCAGCAGCTTAGCACAGGCACCCTATGGCTACACCTTC
CASSLAQAPYGYTF
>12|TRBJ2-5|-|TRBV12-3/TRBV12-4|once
TGTGCCAGCAGGAGGGGTTACGAGACCCAGTACTTC
CASRRGYETQYF
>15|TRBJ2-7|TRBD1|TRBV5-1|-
TGCGCCAGCAGCGGTGGACAGGGGGCTTCGTATGAGCAGTACTTC
CASSGGQGASYEQYF
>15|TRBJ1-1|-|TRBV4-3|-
TGCGCCAGCAGCCAAGATGACCGGTCGGACACTGAAGCTTTCTTT
CASSQDDRSDTEAFF
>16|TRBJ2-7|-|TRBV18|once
TGTGCCAGCTCACACCTTCCGGGACGGCGAGACTACGAGCAGTACTTC
CASSHLPGRRDYEQYF
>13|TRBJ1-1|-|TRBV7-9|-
TGTGCCAGCAGCTTGCGAGGGGACACTGAAGCTTTCTTT
CASSLRGDTEAFF
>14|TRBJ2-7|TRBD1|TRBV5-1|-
TGCGCCAGCAGCTCCTCGGACAGGGGGAGCGAGCAGTACTTC
CASSSSDRGSEQYF
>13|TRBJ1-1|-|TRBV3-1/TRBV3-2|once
TGTGCCAGCAGCCAAGGTTTACAGGCTGAAGCTTTCTTT
CASSQGLQAEAFF
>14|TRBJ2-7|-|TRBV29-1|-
TGCAGCGTCCAACGTCAGTTAGGGGGAGCCGAGCAGTACTTC
CSVQRQLGGAEQYF